The source of this T cell receptor (beta chain) is a study of T cells in Graves' hyperthyroidism and ophthalmopathy. Study-level results: Appearing also in blood were most of the thyroid clonotypes expanded above 0.001.

Uncontrolled infections, other autoimmune diseases, pregnancy or lactation led to exclusion of patients. Amplification of TCR beta CDR3 regions was performed using RNA transcripts as template. In the first-round RT-PCR of the TCR CDR3, the HTBI primer set was used. TCRdb ran MiXCR on the multiplex PCR reads and lists one entry per CDR3 protein. The table records 560,000 or so distinct CDR3 sequences, just under 20% of them present only once. This CDR3 comprises 15 residues. CDR1 is SGHRS and CDR2 is YFSETQ in the germline V gene. Trimming pared 0 bases from V and 7 bases from J, leaving 15 bases between. Comments on this clonotype: Its antigen is undetermined. A much larger clonotype is one base distant, so this may be a read error.

The specimen sequenced was blood. The sequence derives from a man in his forties or fifties with Graves' ophthalmopathy. The chain links TRBV5-1 to TRBJ2-3, with TRBD2 as a possible D gene (6 bases). Here the CDR3 reads CASSLGTGDRYTQYF. CDR3 sequence (DNA): TGCGCCAGCAGCTTGGGGACGGGGGATAGGTATACGCAGTATTTT.